This is a list of T cell receptor beta chains from one sample in a study of T cell responses to AZD1222 COVID-19 vaccine. Clones were read by immunoSEQ multiplex PCR, and TCRdb kept only the in-frame ones, dropping some. Of approximately 150,000 clones listed, about 90% are singletons. Source: peripheral blood, taken 28 days after the second dose of the MenACWY control vaccine. Receptors were obtained from an adult who received the MenACWY meningococcal vaccine as a control. CDR3s include the opening cysteine and the closing phenylalanine or tryptophan. D genes are given only for firm matches. Clone size, where shown, is once, few, many, or a class for clones that have expanded.

TRBJ2-1 . TRBV28 . TGTGCCAGCAGTTTCATACGGGGCCGTAGCAATGAGCAGTTCTTC CASSFIRGRSNEQFF
TRBJ1-1 . TRBV2 . TGTGCCAGCAGTGAAGCCCCGGGGGGCAGGGACACTGAAGCTTTCTTT CASSEAPGGRDTEAFF
TRBJ1-4 TRBD1 TRBV29-1 once TGCAGCGTTGAGGGGACAGGCGATCCAACTAATGAAAAACTGTTTTTT CSVEGTGDPTNEKLFF
TRBJ2-3 . TRBV20-1 . TGCAGTGCTAGTCGACTAGGTAGTTTGACAGATACGCAGTATTTT CSASRLGSLTDTQYF
TRBJ2-3 TRBD2 TRBV5-6 . TGTGCCAGCAGCGCCCCGGGACTAAACACAGATACGCAGTATTTT CASSAPGLNTDTQYF
TRBJ1-4 . TRBV5-5 . TGTGCCAGCAGCTTCAACAGCCCGGAAAAACTGTTTTTT CASSFNSPEKLFF
TRBJ2-2 . TRBV12-2 . TGTGCAAGTCGCTCCCGGAGCGGGAGGTCTGAGTATCGCTCCGGGGAGCTGTTTTTT CASRSRSGRSEYRSGELFF
TRBJ1-4 . TRBV2 . TGTGCCAGCAGTGAAGCTCGTGCGGGGTATAGAAAACTGTTTTTT CASSEARAGYRKLFF
TRBJ1-4 TRBD1 TRBV5-6 . TGTGCCAGTCAAGGACAGGGCCTGGTTAATGAAAAACTGTTTTTT CASQGQGLVNEKLFF
TRBJ2-7 . TRBV12-3/TRBV12-4 . TGTGCCAGCAGGCAGGACTCCTACGAGCAGTACTTC CASRQDSYEQYF
TRBJ2-2 TRBD1 TRBV28 . TGTGCCAGCAGTCCGGGGGGACAGGGCGACACCGGGGAGCTGTTTTTT CASSPGGQGDTGELFF
TRBJ2-7 . TRBV12-3/TRBV12-4 . TGTGCCAGCAGTTTATTGGGGGCCTACGAGCAGTACTTC CASSLLGAYEQYF
TRBJ2-7 . TRBV29-1 . TGCAGCGTTGAAGCCTTATACGAGCAGTACTTC CSVEALYEQYF
TRBJ2-3 TRBD1 TRBV7-9 once TGTGCCAGCAGCCGACAGGGGCCTAGCACAGATACGCAGTATTTT CASSRQGPSTDTQYF
TRBJ1-4 TRBD1 TRBV3-1/TRBV3-2 . TGTGCCAGCAGCCGAGGGGACAGGGGGCGGGAAAAACTGTTTTTT CASSRGDRGREKLFF
TRBJ1-5 TRBD1 TRBV30 . TGTGCCTGGTCCACAGGGGATCAGCCCCAGCATTTT CAWSTGDQPQHF
TRBJ2-2 . TRBV27 . TGTGCCAGCAGTTTATCTCGCCTAGACACCGGGGAGCTGTTTTTT CASSLSRLDTGELFF
TRBJ1-6 . TRBV27 . TGTGCCAGCAGTTCCGGGACAAGCCATAATTCACCCCTCCACTTT CASSSGTSHNSPLHF
TRBJ1-4 TRBD1 TRBV28 . TGTGCCAGCAGTTCGACAGGGGCCCCTAATGAAAAACTGTTTTTT CASSSTGAPNEKLFF
TRBJ1-5 . TRBV19 . TGTGCCAGTAGGGCCGGAGCAGGCAATCAGCCCCAGCATTTT CASRAGAGNQPQHF
TRBJ2-7 . TRBV3-1/TRBV3-2 . TGTGCCAGCAGCCCCGGGACGGATCCTTACGAGCAGTACTTC CASSPGTDPYEQYF
TRBJ2-2 . TRBV7-3 . TGTGCCAGCAGCTTATCCCCCGGGGAGCTGTTTTTT CASSLSPGELFF
TRBJ1-6 . TRBV21-1 few TGTGCCAACGAGCCGGACAGCTCCTATAATTCACCCCTCCACTTT CANEPDSSYNSPLHF
TRBJ2-2 . TRBV3-1/TRBV3-2 . TGTGCCAGCAGCCAAGAAGGCCTAACGAACACCGGGGAGCTGTTTTTT CASSQEGLTNTGELFF
TRBJ2-1 TRBD1 TRBV7-9 many TGTGCCAGCAGCACAGAGCGGGACAGGGTCAATGAGCAGTTCTTC CASSTERDRVNEQFF
TRBJ1-6 . TRBV2 . TGTGCCAGCAGCGAAACCCGACTAGGGCAGAGTAATTCACCCCTCCACTTT CASSETRLGQSNSPLHF
TRBJ1-1 TRBD1 TRBV3-1/TRBV3-2 . TGTGCCAGCAGCCGGGACAGGGCTACTGAAGCTTTCTTT CASSRDRATEAFF
TRBJ1-2 . TRBV30 . TGTGCCTGGATGGTATGGGGACAAATACCTCCCTATGGCTACACCTTC CAWMVWGQIPPYGYTF
TRBJ2-7 TRBD1 TRBV18 . TGTGCCAGCTCCGAGACAGGGGGCCCAGCGGAGTCCTACGAGCAGTACTTC CASSETGGPAESYEQYF
TRBJ2-7 . TRBV21-1 . TGTGCCAGCTCCCAGGGTGCCTACGAGCAGTACTTC CASSQGAYEQYF
TRBJ1-4 . TRBV27 . TGTGCCAGCAGTCCCAGGGTTAATGAAAAACTGTTTTTT CASSPRVNEKLFF
TRBJ2-2 TRBD1 TRBV30 . TGTGCCTGGAATCGGGACAGGGACACCGGGGAGCTGTTTTTT CAWNRDRDTGELFF